This is a list of T cell receptor beta chains from one sample in a study of blood T cells in healthy people across ages. MiXCR, applied by TCRdb to the 5' RACE reads, yields one record per CDR3 protein. The table lists about 970,000 distinct CDR3 sequences, just over 50% of them singletons. Specimen: blood. The source is a woman between 55 and 75 years old in good health. The CDR3 runs from the conserved cysteine through the conserved F or W. A D gene is named only where the DNA matches it firmly. Clone size is stated in some rows and not others, as once, few, many or a class when expanded.

clone_size d_call j_call v_call cdr3_nt cdr3_aa
. . TRBJ2-4 TRBV12-3/TRBV12-4 TGTGCCAGCAGTTCCGACTCCGGAGGCGACATTCAGTACTTC CASSSDSGGDIQYF
. . TRBJ2-7 TRBV7-9 TGTGCCAGCAGCGCCTCCGACAGAACCTACGAGCAGTACTTC CASSASDRTYEQYF
. . TRBJ2-5 TRBV7-2 TGTGCCAGCAGCCCAGAGGGAGCCTGGGGGGTAGAGACCCAGTACTTC CASSPEGAWGVETQYF
. . TRBJ1-2 TRBV18 TGTGCCAGCTCCTCGGCCGGGAACTATGGCTACACCTTC CASSSAGNYGYTF
. . TRBJ2-7 TRBV19 TGTGCCAGTAACCCATCTGTGACTAACTCCTACGAGCAGTACTTC CASNPSVTNSYEQYF
. . TRBJ2-1 TRBV12-3/TRBV12-4 TGTGCCAGCAGTTTTCGAACCGCCCGGGACCGCTCCTACAATGAGCAGTTCTTC CASSFRTARDRSYNEQFF
. TRBD2 TRBJ2-3 TRBV15 TGTGCCACCCGCCCGACTAGCGGAAACACAGATACGCAGTATTTT CATRPTSGNTDTQYF
. . TRBJ1-2 TRBV6-1 TGTGCCAGCAGTGAAGCGTTAGGAAGAGAGGGCAACACCTTC CASSEALGREGNTF
few . TRBJ2-6 TRBV6-2/TRBV6-3 TGTGCCAGCACCACCCGGGTGGGCTCTGGGGCCAACGTCCTGACTTTC CASTTRVGSGANVLTF
. . TRBJ2-3 TRBV5-1 TGCGCCAGCAGCTTGGAAAGCACCACAGATACGCAGTATTTT CASSLESTTDTQYF
few TRBD2 TRBJ2-3 TRBV29-1 TGCAGCCCCACAGTCGATGCGGGAGGAGGTACGCAGTATTTT CSPTVDAGGGTQYF
. . TRBJ2-7 TRBV20-1 TGCAGTGCTATTCCCGGGCTGCCGGCCTACGAGCAGTACTTC CSAIPGLPAYEQYF
once . TRBJ1-2 TRBV28 TGTGCCAGCAGTTTATCGTACCCAGCGGCGGCAGGGCTTTATCAGAACCCAACTAACTATGGCTACACCTTC CASSLSYPAAAGLYQNPTNYGYTF
. . TRBJ2-3 TRBV20-1 TGCAGTGCTAGAGATAGAGGTTTTAGGACAGATACGCAGTATTTT CSARDRGFRTDTQYF
. . TRBJ1-2 TRBV6-1 TGTGCCAGCAGTGAAGGGAGCCAGTCTAATGGCTACACCTTC CASSEGSQSNGYTF
. TRBD2 TRBJ2-2 TRBV14 TGTGCCAGCAGCCCCTATCGGGGGGTTGGCACCGGGGAGCTGTTTTTT CASSPYRGVGTGELFF
. TRBD2 TRBJ2-3 TRBV27 TGTGCCAGCAGTCCCAGGGTAGCGGGATTGACAGATACGCAGTATTTT CASSPRVAGLTDTQYF